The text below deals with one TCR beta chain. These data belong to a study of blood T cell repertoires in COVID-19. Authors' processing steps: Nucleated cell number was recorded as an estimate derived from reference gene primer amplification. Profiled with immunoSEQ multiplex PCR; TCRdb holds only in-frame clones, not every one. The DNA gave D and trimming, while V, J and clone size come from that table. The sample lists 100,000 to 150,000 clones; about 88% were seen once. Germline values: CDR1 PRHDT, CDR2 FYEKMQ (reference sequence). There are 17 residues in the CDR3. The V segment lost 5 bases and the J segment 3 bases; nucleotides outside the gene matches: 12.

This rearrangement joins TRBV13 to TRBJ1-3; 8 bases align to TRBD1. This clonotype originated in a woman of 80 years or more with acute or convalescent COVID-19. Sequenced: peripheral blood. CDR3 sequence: CASSGGTGARGGNTIYF. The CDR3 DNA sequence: TGTGCCAGCAGCGGGGGGACAGGAGCTCGAGGTGGAAACACCATATATTTT.